This T cell receptor (beta chain) comes out of a study of T cell repertoires in cytomegalovirus infection. TCRdb re-called the reads with MiXCR, one entry per CDR3 protein. The sample lists 650,000 to 850,000 distinct CDR3 sequences, under 35% occurring once. As regards this clonotype: Its antigen is unknown.

V dropped 6 bases and J dropped 0 bases, with 6 bases sitting between them. The germline V gene has CDR1 SNHLY and CDR2 FYNNEI. The CDR3 has 14 amino acids. The material sequenced was cultured CD8+ T cells from PBMCs, taken from culture after CMV antigen stimulation. This clonotype was obtained from a human donor in good health (CMV status not recorded). Some clones in this sample may be carry-over from other donors' samples. The chain combines TRBV2 with TRBJ1-6; D remains ambiguous. The CDR3 DNA reads as TGTGCCAGCAGACACGTCTCCTATAATTCACCCCTCCACTTT. Protein product: CASRHVSYNSPLHF.